The 27 T cell receptor beta chains below come from one sample, sequenced in a study of human T cells and chemical hapten exposure. In TCRdb, the RACE reads were re-called with MiXCR into one record per CDR3 protein. The sample yields over 300,000 distinct CDR3 sequences, 4% to 6% seen once. Stated time point: pre-sensitization, week 0. The treatment is: therapeutic diphenylcyclopropenone sensitization with weekly scalp DPC. Sample: whole blood, taken in connection with sensitization to the hapten diphenylcyclopropenone (DPC). The receptors stem from a woman between 50 and 59 years old with alopecia areata. Some clones in this sample may be carry-over from other donors' samples.

This clonotype has ten or more counts. The chain employs TRBV7-8 and TRBJ2-3; D unclear. The CDR3 runs 16 residues. V dropped 0 bases and J dropped 3 bases, with 13 bases sitting between them. Germline V gives CDR1 SGHVS, CDR2 FQNEAQ. Here the CDR3 reads CASSLARRKKTDTQYF. CDR3 sequence (DNA): TGTGCCAGCAGCTTAGCTCGGCGGAAAAAGACAGATACGCAGTATTTT.

This clonotype showed up many times. This chain connects TRBV3-1 to TRBJ2-1; D may be TRBD1 or TRBD2 (5 bases each). From germline, CDR1 is LGHDT and CDR2 YNNKEL (reference sequence). Between the trimmed V and J ends, which lost 5 bases and 5 bases, there was a span of 10 bases. This CDR3 region has 13 residues. CDR3 sequence reads: CASSFGTNNEQFF. Written as DNA, the CDR3 is TGTGCCAGCAGCTTCGGGACCAACAATGAGCAGTTCTTC.

This clonotype was recorded many times. This rearrangement joins TRBV4-3 to TRBJ2-3, with 7 positions matching TRBD1. V lost 6 bases, J lost 2 bases, and 8 bases stayed unmatched. This CDR3 has 15 amino acids. Germline V gene lookup returns CDR1 LGHNA and CDR2 YSLEER. The CDR3 sequence: CASSPDRVITDTQYF. The CDR3 nucleotides are TGCGCCAGCAGTCCCGACAGGGTAATCACAGATACGCAGTATTTT.

This clonotype was seen only a few times. V usage is TRBV5-1 and J usage is TRBJ2-7; TRBD1 might be the D (5 bases). The CDR3 totals 14 residues. Germline-derived CDR1 and CDR2 are SGHRS and YFSETQ. The germline V and J ends were trimmed by 4 bases and 3 bases, with 14 bases remaining between them. CDR3 region: CASSPPGQDYEQYF. The CDR3 DNA reads TGCGCCAGCAGCCCTCCAGGGCAGGACTACGAGCAGTACTTC.

There are many counts of this clonotype. This chain joins TRBV3-1 and TRBJ1-4; D call uncertain. Trimming took off 1 base at V and 0 bases at J, with 3 bases between the two ends. Germline V gives CDR1 LGHDT, CDR2 YNNKEL (reference sequence). CDR3 length: 14 amino acids. CDR3 DNA: TGTGCCAGCAGCCAAGGCTCAACTAATGAAAAACTGTTTTTT. It encodes CASSQGSTNEKLFF.

This clonotype showed up many times. This chain uses TRBV9 with TRBJ2-3; D may be TRBD1 or TRBD2 (5 bases each). Germline V gene data show CDR1 as SGDLS and CDR2 as YYNGEE. V was shortened by 4 bases and J by 4 bases, with 10 bases between the two germline ends. The CDR3 consists of 13 residues. CDR3 residues: CASSSLGADTQYF. The CDR3 bases are TGTGCCAGCAGCTCCCTGGGGGCAGATACGCAGTATTTT.

The gene calls are TRBV4-3 and TRBJ2-6; TRBD1 matches at 8 bases. The CDR3 extends over 18 amino acids. CDR1 LGHNA and CDR2 YSLEER come from the germline V gene. V lost 1 base to trimming and J lost 0 bases; unmatched junction nucleotides: 5. The CDR3 sequence is CASSQGQGISSGANVLTF. DNA of the CDR3: TGCGCCAGCAGCCAAGGACAGGGGATCAGCTCTGGGGCCAACGTCCTGACTTTC.

This clonotype was seen at least ten times. J is TRBJ1-5 and V is TRBV28; no clear D. Trimming removed 4 bases from V and 3 bases from J, with 7 bases in between. CDR1 and CDR2 from the germline V gene are MDHEN and SYDVKM. CDR3 length equals 13 residues. CDR3 coding DNA: TGTGCCAGCAGTTCCAGTAACAATCAGCCCCAGCATTTT. Translated: CASSSSNNQPQHF.

V usage is TRBV15 and J usage is TRBJ2-6; the D gene is possibly TRBD1 (5 bases). CDR3 size: 18 residues. The germline V gene has CDR1 LNHNV and CDR2 YYDKDF (reference sequence). Trimming pared 2 bases from V and 0 bases from J, leaving 14 bases between. CDR3 DNA sequence: TGTGCCACCAGCAGAAGGGGATCTAGGGGCTCTGGGGCCAACGTCCTGACTTTC. Its translation: CATSRRGSRGSGANVLTF. Complete variable domain (other parts from reference TRBV15 and TRBJ2-6): DAMVIQNPRYQVTQFGKPVTLSCSQTLNHNVMYWYQQKSSQAPKLLFHYYDKDFNNEADTPDNFQSRRPNTSFCFLDIRSPGLGDTAMYLCATSRRGSRGSGANVLTFGAGSRLTVL.

Only a few counts were recorded for this clonotype. The chain recombines TRBV12-3 or TRBV12-4 with TRBJ1-2, with TRBD1 identical over 7 bases. The CDR3 has 15 residues. Unmatched junction bases numbered 10, after V lost 5 bases and J lost 4 bases. The CDR3 DNA is TGTGCCAGCAGTCAGCACAGGGGCGGGGGCTATGGCTACACCTTC. Its translation: CASSQHRGGGYGYTF.

This clonotype was counted a few times. The chain links TRBV5-1 to TRBJ2-3, with TRBD1 as a possible D gene (6 bases). Germline lookup yields CDR1 SGHRS and CDR2 YFSETQ. The V gene lost 0 bases and the J gene lost 3 bases, with 11 bases spanning the gap. This CDR3 is 15 amino acids long. CDR3 nucleotide sequence: TGCGCCAGCAGCTTGGGGGCAGGACAGACAGATACGCAGTATTTT. Its protein product is CASSLGAGQTDTQYF.

This clonotype was picked up many times. V gene TRBV12-3 or TRBV12-4 combines with J gene TRBJ2-1; D is perhaps TRBD1 (6 bases). The CDR3 is 15 residues long. V lost 2 bases and J 7 bases, leaving 15 bases between the germline ends. The CDR3 sequence: CASSLSGASNNEQFF. CDR3 in DNA: TGTGCCAGCAGTTTATCAGGGGCATCTAATAATGAGCAGTTCTTC.

V and J are TRBV6-2 or TRBV6-3 and TRBJ2-7; TRBD2 agrees at 9 bases. After removal of 7 bases from V and 5 bases from J, the junction contained 12 bases not matched to a gene. Germline V gives CDR1 MNHEY, CDR2 SVGEGT. This CDR3 spans 15 amino acids. The CDR3 protein is CASTQSDSGRNEQYF. Written as DNA, the CDR3 is TGTGCCAGCACCCAATCGGATAGCGGGAGAAACGAGCAGTACTTC.

This clonotype was seen more than once but under ten times. J is TRBJ2-1 and V is TRBV9, with 8 bases matching TRBD2. Per the germline V gene, CDR1 is SGDLS and CDR2 is YYNGEE. The CDR3 loop spans 15 amino acids. Losses at the gene ends were 0 bases for V and 8 bases for J; bases not matched to a gene: 7. The CDR3 sequence is CASSVGGSGTHEQFF. In nucleotides, the CDR3 is TGTGCCAGCAGCGTAGGTGGTAGCGGGACCCATGAGCAGTTCTTC. Full variable domain (remainder filled in from reference TRBV9 and TRBJ2-1): DSGVTQTPKHLITATGQRVTLRCSPRSGDLSVYWYQQSLDQGLQFLIQYYNGEERAKGNILERFSAQQFPDLHSELNLSSLELGDSALYFCASSVGGSGTHEQFFGPGTRLTVL.

There are many counts of this clonotype. The V gene is TRBV5-1, the J gene TRBJ2-3; a weak D match, TRBD2 (6 bases). The CDR3 loop spans 14 amino acids. Germline CDR1 is SGHRS and CDR2 is YFSETQ. Trimming shortened V by 4 bases and J by 3 bases, and 12 bases separated the two germline ends. CDR3 sequence (DNA): TGCGCCAGCAGCGAGGAGGGAAGGACAGATACGCAGTATTTT. This encodes CASSEEGRTDTQYF.

The sample holds many counts of this clonotype. The CDR3 nucleotides are TGTGCCAGCAGTTTATCGGGCGGGGTAAGTGAAGCTTTCTTT. Encoded protein: CASSLSGGVSEAFF. The V and J genes are TRBV27 and TRBJ1-1; D not certain. Germline CDR1 and CDR2: MNHEY and SMNVEV (reference sequence). This CDR3 is built from 14 residues. Deletions cut 0 bases from V and 7 bases from J, with 12 bases between.

The sample holds many counts of this clonotype. This sequence joins TRBV4-3 and TRBJ2-7; TRBD2 aligns across 10 bases. Per the germline V gene, CDR1 is LGHNA and CDR2 is YSLEER. J lost 1 base, V lost 4 bases, and 4 bases had no gene match. The CDR3 totals 15 residues. The CDR3 protein is CASSPRTSGSYEQYF. CDR3 DNA: TGCGCCAGCAGCCCCCGGACTAGCGGTTCCTACGAGCAGTACTTC.

This clonotype occurred a few times. This sequence joins TRBV28 and TRBJ2-7; 9 positions match TRBD2. Trimming removed 3 bases from V and 5 bases from J; junction bases left unmatched: 8. The CDR3 is 15 amino acids. Germline CDR1 and CDR2: MDHEN and SYDVKM. CDR3 bases: TGTGCCAGCAGTTTTAGCGGGAGCGTCGGCCACGAGCAGTACTTC. Protein sequence: CASSFSGSVGHEQYF.

This clonotype was observed many times. V and J are TRBV30 and TRBJ1-1; unclear D gene. CDR3 length equals 15 residues. Germline V lookup: CDR1 GTSNPN, CDR2 SVGIG (reference sequence). V was pared by 2 bases and J by 0 bases, with 13 bases between. CDR3 sequence reads: CAWSRWPGMNTEAFF. The CDR3 nucleotides read TGTGCCTGGAGTCGCTGGCCGGGGATGAACACTGAAGCTTTCTTT.

This clonotype was recorded many times. This chain joins TRBV7-2 and TRBJ1-6, with 10 bases fitting TRBD1. V lost 1 base and J lost 8; bases outside the gene matches: 2. Germline loops: CDR1 SGHTA, CDR2 FQGNSA. The CDR3 extends over 15 amino acids. The CDR3 region is CASSLDGTGDSPLHF. The CDR3 DNA sequence: TGTGCCAGCAGCTTAGATGGGACAGGGGATTCACCCCTCCACTTT.

For this clonotype: A much larger clone sits a single nucleotide away, making a read error possible. The chain carries TRBV29-1 and TRBJ2-2; 7 nucleotides align to TRBD1. The CDR3 is 14 residues long. CDR1 is SQVTM and CDR2 is ANQGSEA in the germline V gene. The CDR3 DNA sequence: TGCAGCGTGTCCGGGACAGTCAACACCGGGAAGCTGTTTTTT. Protein sequence: CSVSGTVNTGKLFF.

This clonotype was seen only a few times. V is TRBV12-3 or TRBV12-4 and J is TRBJ2-3, with unresolved D. V shed 3 bases and J shed 2 bases, with 9 bases lying between them. The CDR3 runs to 14 residues. CDR3: CASSFGRPTDTQYF. As DNA, the CDR3 is TGTGCCAGCAGTTTTGGTCGCCCCACAGATACGCAGTATTTT.

This clonotype came up a few times. DNA of the CDR3: TGCAGCGTTGTGGCAGGGGGGTTATTTAGGAACACTGAAGCTTTCTTT. This translates into CSVVAGGLFRNTEAFF. The rearrangement joins TRBV29-1 to TRBJ1-1; 7 nucleotides match TRBD1. The CDR3 runs to 16 residues. Trimming removed 4 bases from V and 1 base from J; junction bases left unmatched: 12. The germline V gene has CDR1 SQVTM and CDR2 ANQGSEA. The full variable domain, in which reference TRBV29-1 and TRBJ1-1 provide the parts outside the CDR3, is SAVISQKPSRDICQRGTSLTIQCQVDSQVTMMFWYRQQPGQSLTLIATANQGSEATYESGFVIDKFPISRPNLTFSTLTVSNMSPEDSSIYLCSVVAGGLFRNTEAFFGQGTRLTVV.

This clonotype came up many times. The chain recombines TRBV5-8 with TRBJ1-2; the D gene is possibly TRBD1 (5 bases). From germline, CDR1 is SGHTS and CDR2 YDEGEE. The CDR3 runs 14 residues. With 4 bases removed from V and 4 bases from J, the gap between germline ends came to 14 bases. CDR3 in DNA: TGTGCCAGCAGCCAGAGGGACGGATTCTATGGCTACACCTTC. Amino acid sequence: CASSQRDGFYGYTF. The full variable domain, with the rest looked up from reference TRBV5-8 and TRBJ1-2, is EAGVTQSPTHLIKTRGQQATLRCSPISGHTSVYWYQQALGLGLQFLLWYDEGEERNRGNFPPRFSGRQFPNYSSELNVNALELEDSALYLCASSQRDGFYGYTFGSGTRLTVV.

Many counts were recorded for this clonotype. The gene calls are TRBV12-3 or TRBV12-4 and TRBJ2-5; a possible D gene is TRBD2 (5 bases). V lost 6 bases and J 4 bases, leaving 12 bases between the germline ends. This CDR3 has 13 residues. In DNA, the CDR3 is TGTGCCAGCAGCCGCCAGGCGGGAGAGACCCAGTACTTC. Its protein product is CASSRQAGETQYF.

Only a few counts were recorded for this clonotype. The V call is TRBV24-1, the J call TRBJ2-7; the D gene is possibly TRBD1 (7 bases). Germline values: CDR1 KGHDR, CDR2 SFDVKD. V dropped 0 bases and J dropped 5 bases, with 13 bases sitting between them. This CDR3 has 15 residues. CDR3 sequence: CATSDLKGGGHEQYF. DNA for the CDR3: TGTGCCACCAGTGATTTGAAAGGAGGGGGCCACGAGCAGTACTTC.

The chain links TRBV25-1 to TRBJ1-1; tentative D call: TRBD1 (5 bases). This CDR3 is 12 amino acids long. CDR1 is MGHDK and CDR2 is SYGVNS in the germline V gene. V dropped 8 bases and J dropped 1 base, with 8 bases sitting between them. CDR3 region: CASGDPNTEAFF. For the CDR3, the DNA is TGTGCCAGCGGGGACCCGAACACTGAAGCTTTCTTT.